The next 15 T cell receptor beta chains were all read from a single sample in a study of cytotoxic CD8 clonotypes in ibrutinib-treated CLL (dated by TCRdb to about 2021). The sample's time point label is to be understood as: about 11 months on ibrutinib. The library was prepared using the immunoSEQ multiplex PCR assay. What TCRdb holds here is the immuneACCESS table cut down to in-frame rearrangements. Part of the clones is not present; checked against another copy, under half of the missing clones reflect an unresolved V gene, and the others are unexplained. Across this sample there are some 200,000 clones, with more than 75% seen only once. The top ten constitute roughly 10% of the sample. The specimen was PBMCs, collected after 12 months of ibrutinib treatment. Every receptor here comes from a human donor with chronic lymphocytic leukemia.

The chain uses TRBV27 and TRBJ1-1; TRBD1 agrees at 8 bases. With V trimmed by 4 bases and J by 6 bases, 7 bases remained unmatched. Germline V gene lookup returns CDR1 MNHEY and CDR2 SMNVEV (reference sequence). This CDR3 has 14 amino acids. The CDR3 region is CASSSTGGLPEAFF. As DNA, the CDR3 is TGTGCCAGCAGTTCTACAGGGGGTCTACCTGAAGCTTTCTTT.

The chain is built from TRBV5-1 and TRBJ2-1; D uncertain. There are 14 residues in the CDR3. CDR1 SGHRS and CDR2 YFSETQ come from the germline V gene. V was clipped by 4 bases and J by 5 bases, with 13 bases between them. CDR3 amino acids: CASSPQWSHNEQFF. In DNA form, the CDR3 reads TGCGCCAGCAGCCCCCAGTGGTCCCACAATGAGCAGTTCTTC.

The rearrangement links TRBV6-5 to TRBJ1-4, with a tentative D call TRBD1 (5 bases). Germline CDR1 and CDR2: MNHEY and SVGAGI. This CDR3 contains 15 residues. V was pared by 5 bases and J by 7 bases, with 17 bases between. The chain's CDR3 is CASSKRGASGEKLFF. In DNA, the CDR3 is TGTGCCAGCAGTAAACGTGGGGCTTCGGGTGAAAAACTGTTTTTT.

This clone is a singleton in its sample. The genes are TRBV7-8 and TRBJ2-6; no firm D call. V dropped 4 bases and J dropped 0 bases, with 16 bases sitting between them. There are 18 residues in the CDR3. The germline CDR1 and CDR2 sequences are SGHVS and FQNEAQ. The DNA of the CDR3 is TGTGCCAGCAGCTCCACACTTCTAGAAGGCTCTGGGGCCAACGTCCTGACTTTC. It specifies CASSSTLLEGSGANVLTF. The full variable domain, its missing parts supplied by reference TRBV7-8 and TRBJ2-6, is GAGVSQSPRYKVAKRGQDVALRCDPISGHVSLFWYQQALGQGPEFLTYFQNEAQLDKSGLPSDRFFAERPEGSVSTLKIQRTQQEDSAVYLCASSSTLLEGSGANVLTFGAGSRLTVL.

The chain is built from TRBV19 and TRBJ2-1, with unresolved D. The length of the CDR3 is 11 residues. V was clipped by 6 bases and J by 4 bases, with 4 bases between them. CDR1 is LNHDA and CDR2 is SQIVND in the germline V gene (reference sequence). This CDR3 reads CASSAYNEQFF. The CDR3 DNA sequence: TGTGCCAGTAGCGCTTACAATGAGCAGTTCTTC.

The chain recombines TRBV5-1 with TRBJ1-5; 8 bases are a match to TRBD1. The CDR3 consists of 16 residues. The germline CDR1 and CDR2 sequences are SGHRS and YFSETQ. The ends lost 3 bases at V and 5 bases at J; junction bases unmatched: 10. DNA for the CDR3: TGCGCCAGCAGCTGGGGGGCAGGGGGCGCGGATCAGCCCCAGCATTTT. Its protein is CASSWGAGGADQPQHF.

This rearrangement joins TRBV11-2 to TRBJ2-7; 7 bases align to TRBD1. CDR1 is SGHAT, CDR2 FQNNGV, per germline. This CDR3 contains 12 residues. The ends lost 3 bases at V and 5 bases at J; junction bases unmatched: 1. The CDR3 loop reads CASSLTGNEQYF. CDR3 in DNA: TGTGCCAGCAGCTTGACAGGGAACGAGCAGTACTTC.

This clone was seen a single time. The chain carries TRBV27 and TRBJ2-3, with 9 bases lining up with TRBD2. J was trimmed by 9 bases and V by 2 bases; bases with no gene match: 9. The CDR3 runs to 15 residues. Germline CDR1 and CDR2: MNHEY and SMNVEV (reference sequence). The CDR3 region is CASSLSASGELTQYF. CDR3 sequence (DNA): TGTGCCAGCAGTTTAAGTGCTAGCGGGGAGCTCACGCAGTATTTT.

The genes are TRBV27 and TRBJ2-2, with TRBD2 matching 7 bases. In germline, CDR1 is MNHEY, CDR2 SMNVEV (reference sequence). Trimming removed 2 bases from V and 0 bases from J; junction bases left unmatched: 3. This CDR3 comprises 16 residues. CDR3 in amino acids: CASSLQLAANTGELFF. The CDR3 DNA reads TGTGCCAGCAGTTTACAGCTAGCGGCGAACACCGGGGAGCTGTTTTTT.

The gene calls are TRBV5-8 and TRBJ2-7; D tentatively fits TRBD1 or TRBD2 (5 bases each). V lost 2 bases and J lost 8, with 11 bases in between. The germline CDR1 and CDR2 sequences are SGHTS and YDEGEE. The CDR3 runs 12 residues. The CDR3 DNA is TGTGCCAGCAGCTTACGGGACGGCCAGCAGTACTTC. Translating it yields CASSLRDGQQYF.

The chain employs TRBV6-4 and TRBJ1-1; the D gene is possibly TRBD1 (5 bases). Germline values: CDR1 MRHNA, CDR2 SNTAGT. Trimming cost V 9 bases and J 4 bases, with 18 bases left between them. CDR3 length equals 14 residues. In DNA form, the CDR3 reads TGTGCCAGTAAGCTAGAGGGGTCGAGCACTGAAGCTTTCTTT. Amino acid sequence: CASKLEGSSTEAFF.

The chain uses TRBV10-3 and TRBJ2-1; D not certain. Trimming took 8 bases from V and 0 from J, leaving 20 bases between them. The CDR3 covers 17 residues. From germline, CDR1 is ENHRY and CDR2 SYGVKD. The CDR3 DNA follows: TGTGCCATCTCTCCAATCAACACCAGAAGCTCCTACAATGAGCAGTTCTTC. This encodes CAISPINTRSSYNEQFF.

This chain joins TRBV4-1 and TRBJ2-7; D gene unclear. CDR1 and CDR2 from the germline V gene are MGHRA and YSYEKL. Trimming stripped 0 bases from V and 3 bases from J, with 9 bases between. The CDR3 has 14 amino acids. The CDR3, as DNA: TGCGCCAGCAGCCAAGATAGGACCTACTACGAGCAGTACTTC. It yields the protein CASSQDRTYYEQYF.

The rearrangement uses TRBV13 and TRBJ1-1; 9 bases line up with TRBD1. Germline lookup yields CDR1 PRHDT and CDR2 FYEKMQ (reference sequence). The CDR3 length is 15 residues. J was trimmed by 1 base and V by 1 base; bases with no gene match: 1. CDR3 protein: CASSLVGQGNTEAFF. The CDR3 nucleotides read TGTGCCAGCAGCTTAGTGGGACAGGGGAACACTGAAGCTTTCTTT.

This clone was counted between two and nine times. This chain connects TRBV4-1 to TRBJ2-2; 7 bases are shared with TRBD1. After removal of 4 bases from V and 7 bases from J, the junction contained 6 bases not matched to a gene. Looked up from germline, CDR1 is MGHRA and CDR2 is YSYEKL. The CDR3 length is 14 residues. The CDR3: CASSPQQGIGELFF. The CDR3 DNA follows: TGCGCCAGCAGCCCGCAACAGGGGATCGGGGAGCTGTTTTTT.